These T cell receptor beta chains were read from a single sample in a study of T cells in Graves' hyperthyroidism and ophthalmopathy. TCRdb recomputed calls from the multiplex PCR reads with MiXCR, one row per CDR3 protein. The table has about 600,000 distinct CDR3 sequences, 15% to 20% seen once; the top ten hold roughly 3.5%. Source material: blood. These receptors all stem from a woman in her forties with Graves' ophthalmopathy. Each CDR3 is given with its conserved first and last residue. The D gene is left open where the match is weak. Expanded clones are given a class, and other clones once, few, many or no size at all.

clone size: NA
J gene: TRBJ2-7
V gene: TRBV11-2
D gene: TRBD2
CDR3 protein: CASSQGSPGGYEQYF
CDR3 DNA: TGTGCCAGCAGCCAAGGTAGTCCGGGAGGTTACGAGCAGTACTTC

clone size: NA
J gene: TRBJ1-5
V gene: TRBV10-3
D gene: NA
CDR3 protein: CAISVGLLGQPQHF
CDR3 DNA: TGTGCCATCAGTGTTGGGCTCCTTGGTCAGCCCCAGCATTTT

clone size: NA
J gene: TRBJ2-5
V gene: TRBV20-1
D gene: TRBD1
CDR3 protein: CSARKGGLQETQYF
CDR3 DNA: TGCAGTGCTAGAAAAGGGGGCCTTCAAGAGACCCAGTACTTC

clone size: many
J gene: TRBJ2-1
V gene: TRBV11-2
D gene: TRBD2
CDR3 protein: CASSSRGLAENEQFF
CDR3 DNA: TGTGCCAGCAGCTCAAGGGGACTAGCGGAGAATGAGCAGTTCTTC

clone size: many
J gene: TRBJ1-2
V gene: TRBV3-1
D gene: NA
CDR3 protein: CASSQGEGRGYTF
CDR3 DNA: TGTGCCAGCAGCCAAGGGGAGGGTCGCGGCTACACCTTC

clone size: many
J gene: TRBJ1-5
V gene: TRBV2
D gene: TRBD1
CDR3 protein: CASTAPGTGPPPQHF
CDR3 DNA: TGTGCCAGCACCGCCCCGGGGACAGGGCCTCCGCCCCAGCATTTT

clone size: few
J gene: TRBJ2-1
V gene: TRBV29-1
D gene: TRBD2
CDR3 protein: CSVEKGSGAYNEQFF
CDR3 DNA: TGCAGCGTTGAAAAGGGGAGCGGGGCTTACAATGAGCAGTTCTTC

clone size: NA
J gene: TRBJ1-5
V gene: TRBV28
D gene: NA
CDR3 protein: CASSLYGVPYTLNQPQHF
CDR3 DNA: TGTGCCAGCAGTTTATATGGGGTTCCCTACACTCTAAATCAGCCCCAGCATTTT

clone size: many
J gene: TRBJ2-7
V gene: TRBV2
D gene: TRBD1
CDR3 protein: CASNPGQLLDEQYF
CDR3 DNA: TGTGCCAGCAACCCGGGACAGCTTTTAGATGAGCAGTACTTC

clone size: NA
J gene: TRBJ1-1
V gene: TRBV7-9
D gene: TRBD1
CDR3 protein: CASSHGQGHTEAFF
CDR3 DNA: TGTGCCAGCAGCCACGGACAGGGACACACTGAAGCTTTCTTT

clone size: many
J gene: TRBJ2-7
V gene: TRBV28
D gene: TRBD2
CDR3 protein: CASSRLAGYEQYF
CDR3 DNA: TGTGCCAGCAGCCGACTAGCGGGTTACGAGCAGTACTTC

clone size: NA
J gene: TRBJ2-1
V gene: TRBV5-1
D gene: TRBD1
CDR3 protein: CASSLNPGQGLQNEQFF
CDR3 DNA: TGCGCCAGCAGCTTAAACCCGGGACAGGGCCTTCAGAATGAGCAGTTCTTC

clone size: NA
J gene: TRBJ2-1
V gene: TRBV6-2/TRBV6-3
D gene: TRBD2
CDR3 protein: CANTDGLADYNEQFF
CDR3 DNA: TGTGCCAACACCGACGGACTAGCGGACTACAATGAGCAGTTCTTC

clone size: many
J gene: TRBJ2-2
V gene: TRBV2
D gene: NA
CDR3 protein: CASSGDSANTGELFF
CDR3 DNA: TGTGCCAGCAGTGGAGACAGCGCGAACACCGGGGAGCTGTTTTTT

clone size: many
J gene: TRBJ2-7
V gene: TRBV11-2
D gene: NA
CDR3 protein: CASSWSSYEQYF
CDR3 DNA: TGTGCCAGCAGCTGGAGTTCCTACGAGCAGTACTTC

clone size: NA
J gene: TRBJ2-7
V gene: TRBV6-1
D gene: TRBD2
CDR3 protein: CASSSSGIGTYEQYF
CDR3 DNA: TGTGCCAGCTCGTCTAGCGGGATAGGAACCTACGAGCAGTACTTC

clone size: few
J gene: TRBJ2-2
V gene: TRBV7-9
D gene: NA
CDR3 protein: CASSPRVPLNTGELFF
CDR3 DNA: TGTGCCAGCAGCCCTCGGGTCCCGCTGAACACCGGGGAGCTGTTTTTT

clone size: many
J gene: TRBJ1-1
V gene: TRBV5-4
D gene: TRBD1
CDR3 protein: CASSRDRGRFTEAFF
CDR3 DNA: TGTGCCAGCAGCCGGGACAGGGGGCGATTCACTGAAGCTTTCTTT

clone size: few
J gene: TRBJ2-5
V gene: TRBV24-1
D gene: TRBD2
CDR3 protein: CATSDSPPGLAGGPGETQYF
CDR3 DNA: TGTGCCACCAGTGATTCCCCCCCGGGACTAGCGGGAGGGCCGGGAGAGACCCAGTACTTC

clone size: many
J gene: TRBJ1-4
V gene: TRBV5-1
D gene: TRBD1
CDR3 protein: CASSLGQASYEKLFF
CDR3 DNA: TGCGCCAGCAGCTTAGGACAGGCCTCCTATGAAAAACTGTTTTTT

clone size: many
J gene: TRBJ2-3
V gene: TRBV3-1
D gene: TRBD1
CDR3 protein: CASSHLSGRGLTDTQYF
CDR3 DNA: TGTGCCAGCAGCCATCTTTCGGGCAGGGGGCTCACAGATACGCAGTATTTT

clone size: many
J gene: TRBJ2-1
V gene: TRBV18
D gene: TRBD2
CDR3 protein: CASSPLASGYNEQFF
CDR3 DNA: TGTGCCAGCTCACCCCTGGCTAGCGGTTACAATGAGCAGTTCTTC